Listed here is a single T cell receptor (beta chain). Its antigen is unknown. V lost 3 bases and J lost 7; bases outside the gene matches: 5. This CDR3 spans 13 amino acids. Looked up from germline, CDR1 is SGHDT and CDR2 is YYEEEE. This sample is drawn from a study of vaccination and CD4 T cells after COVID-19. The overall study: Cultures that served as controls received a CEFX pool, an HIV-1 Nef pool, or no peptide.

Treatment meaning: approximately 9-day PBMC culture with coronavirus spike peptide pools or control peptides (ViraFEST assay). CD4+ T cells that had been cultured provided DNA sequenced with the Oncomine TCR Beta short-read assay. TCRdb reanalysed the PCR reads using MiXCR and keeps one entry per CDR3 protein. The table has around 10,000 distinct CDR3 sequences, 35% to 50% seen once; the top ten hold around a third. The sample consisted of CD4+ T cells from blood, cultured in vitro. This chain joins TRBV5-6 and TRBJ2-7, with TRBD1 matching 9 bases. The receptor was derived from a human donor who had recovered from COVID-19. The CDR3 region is CASSYGQGREQYF. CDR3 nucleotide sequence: TGTGCCAGCAGCTATGGACAGGGGAGAGAGCAGTACTTC. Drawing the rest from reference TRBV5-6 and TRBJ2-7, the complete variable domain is DAGVTQSPTHLIKTRGQQVTLRCSPKSGHDTVSWYQQALGQGPQFIFQYYEEEERQRGNFPDRFSGHQFPNYSSELNVNALLLGDSALYLCASSYGQGREQYFGPGTRLTVT.